The 6 T cell receptor beta chains listed next were all sequenced from one sample in a study of T cell repertoires in cytomegalovirus infection. The antigens these receptors bind are not known. In TCRdb, the reads were re-called with MiXCR into one record per CDR3 protein. The table has fewer than 1,000,000 distinct CDR3 sequences, approximately 31% seen once; the top ten hold roughly 13%. The sample in question was cultured CD8+ T cells from PBMCs, obtained from culture after CMV antigen stimulation. The origin of the receptors is a human donor in good health (CMV status not recorded). Some clones in this sample may be carry-over from other donors' samples.

Concerning this clonotype: This may be a read error: a much more frequent sequence differs by one nucleotide. V gene TRBV27 combines with J gene TRBJ2-7; the D is unclear. The V gene's germline CDR1 is MNHEY and CDR2 SMNVEV (reference sequence). V lost 10 bases to trimming and J lost 3 bases, with 22 bases between them. This CDR3 comprises 15 residues. CDR3 protein: CANSEANGLFYEQYF. Here the CDR3 DNA reads TGTGCCAACAGCGAAGCGAACGGTTTATTCTACGAGCAGTACTTC.

The chain joins TRBV5-1 to TRBJ2-3, with D possibly matching TRBD2 (5 bases). CDR1 and CDR2 (germline): SGHRS, YFSETQ. V lost 1 base and J lost 0, with 9 bases in between. The CDR3 spans 15 residues. Here the CDR3 reads CASSLTKRSTDTQYF. In DNA form, the CDR3 reads TGCGCCAGCAGCTTGACGAAGCGGAGCACAGATACGCAGTATTTT. Variable domain in full (rest from reference TRBV5-1 and TRBJ2-3): KAGVTQTPRYLIKTRGQQVTLSCSPISGHRSVSWYQQTPGQGLQFLFEYFSETQRNKGNFPGRFSGRQFSNSRSEMNVSTLELGDSALYLCASSLTKRSTDTQYFGPGTRLTVL.

The rearrangement links TRBV5-6 to TRBJ1-1, with D unresolved. This CDR3 contains 13 residues. Germline V gives CDR1 SGHDT, CDR2 YYEEEE. V lost 1 base and J lost 5, with 9 bases in between. This CDR3 is CASSLTEETEAFF. The CDR3 region has the DNA TGTGCCAGCAGCTTGACAGAGGAGACTGAAGCTTTCTTT. The whole variable domain, remainder taken from reference TRBV5-6 and TRBJ1-1, is DAGVTQSPTHLIKTRGQQVTLRCSPKSGHDTVSWYQQALGQGPQFIFQYYEEEERQRGNFPDRFSGHQFPNYSSELNVNALLLGDSALYLCASSLTEETEAFFGQGTRLTVV.

V is TRBV10-3 and J is TRBJ2-2, with TRBD1 matching over 7 bases. Trimming cost V 3 bases and J 5 bases; bases outside gene matches: 15. The germline gives CDR1 ENHRY, CDR2 SYGVKD. The length of the CDR3 is 18 residues. This CDR3 is CAISEIRGTGTVTGELFF. The CDR3, as DNA: TGTGCCATCAGTGAAATACGAGGCACCGGGACAGTTACCGGGGAGCTGTTTTTT.

The chain recombines TRBV19 with TRBJ2-2, with 10 positions matching TRBD1. The CDR3 totals 17 residues. V shed 6 bases and J 3 bases; nucleotides not matched to a gene: 10. Germline CDR1 LNHDA, CDR2 SQIVND (reference sequence). The CDR3 nucleotides read TGTGCCAGTAGACCACGTACCGGGACAGGGGACACCGGGGAGCTGTTTTTT. Encoded protein: CASRPRTGTGDTGELFF.

This chain joins TRBV7-3 and TRBJ2-1; D is perhaps TRBD1 (6 bases). Germline V CDR1 and CDR2: SGHTA, FQGTGA. The CDR3 has 15 residues. Trimming left V 3 bases short and J 4 bases short, with 13 bases between. The CDR3 reads CASSFVQGMYNEQFF. CDR3 sequence (DNA): TGTGCCAGCAGCTTCGTCCAGGGGATGTACAATGAGCAGTTCTTC.